This record looks at one T cell receptor beta chain sequence and its context. These data come from a study of control samples from healthy donors and cancer patients. The germline V gene has CDR1 SGHAT and CDR2 FQNNGV. V was cut by 0 bases and J by 4 bases, with 16 bases left in between. This CDR3 is built from 17 residues. Sequencing was performed with immunoSEQ multiplex PCR; in TCRdb, only in-frame clones are kept and a portion is missing. Of about 26,000 clones in the sample, 85% are singletons; the top ten hold 6.5% to 7%. The chain recombines TRBV11-2 with TRBJ2-1; a weak D match, TRBD1 (5 bases). The sequence derives from a woman in her fifties or sixties with head and neck cancer. The material sequenced was PBMCs. The CDR3 DNA reads as TGTGCCAGCAGCTTAGAGGGCCTTACAGGAAATTACAATGAGCAGTTCTTC. Residues: CASSLEGLTGNYNEQFF.